The 9 T cell receptor beta chains given below trace back to one sample, sequenced in a study of tumor-infiltrating lymphocytes in primary liver carcinoma. Scientists recovered RNA and DNA together from about 21-30 mg of unsorted bulk tissue. The researchers produced TCR beta cDNA from around 500 ng total RNA with a constant-region primer. Libraries covering TCR beta were generated through three nested multiplex PCR rounds (using a slightly modified ARM-PCR). It was with TRBV1-TRBV30 forward primers and a C-beta reverse primer that the first two PCR rounds were run, at approximately 10 cycles each. A single record per CDR3 protein comes from TCRdb applying MiXCR to the multiplex PCR reads. The data contain tens of thousands of distinct CDR3 sequences, approximately 71% of them seen just once; the ten biggest clones take up roughly 38%. The sample was tumor-adjacent normal liver tissue. All receptors derive from a woman aged 25-40 years with primary liver carcinoma and hepatitis B virus infection.

The V gene is TRBV11-2, the J gene TRBJ2-3; 8 nucleotides align to TRBD2. This CDR3 has 17 residues. V shed 5 bases and J 15 bases; nucleotides not matched to a gene: 25. CDR1 is SGHAT, CDR2 FQNNGV, per germline. CDR3 sequence: CASSHRGSGSLTDMYYF. The CDR3 DNA is TGTGCCAGCAGCCATCGAGGGAGCGGGAGCCTCACAGATATGTATTATTTT.

A word on this clonotype: This is likely a read error, given that the CDR3 carries no conserved phenylalanine or tryptophan at its end. It is unclear where the CDR3 begins or ends on the DNA, so no DNA is shown, and the CDR3 is as TCRdb lists it. The chain carries TRBV5-6 and TRBJ1-6; whether TRBD1, the table's D call, matches the DNA was not checked. Germline V CDR1 and CDR2: SGHDT, YYEEEE. The CDR3 contains 16 residues when both ends are counted. The CDR3 sequence: CASSSQGRPNNSPLHC.

Concerning this clonotype itself: Germline is not matched at one junction end, which may reflect a read error. The V and J genes are TRBV7-9 and TRBJ2-3; tentatively, D is TRBD2 (5 bases). In germline, CDR1 is SEHNR, CDR2 FQNEAQ (reference sequence). The CDR3 has 15 amino acids. CDR3 loop: CASSRNSDFLDTQYF. The DNA of the CDR3 is TGTGCCAGCAGTCGTAATAGCGATTTCTTAGATACCCAGTATTTT.

As regards this clonotype: Because it lacks the conserved phenylalanine or tryptophan at the end, this CDR3 is likely a read error. This chain connects TRBV12-3 or TRBV12-4 to TRBJ2-5; D is ambiguous. The CDR3 runs 15 residues. The CDR3 sequence: CDNSTYPVSEETQYS. Written as DNA, the CDR3 is TGTGACAACAGCACCTACCCCGTGAGCGAAGAGACCCAGTACTCC.

Worth noting for this clonotype: At one of its ends the junction is not consistent with the germline gene, which may arise from a read error. The V gene is TRBV6-1, the J gene TRBJ2-7; D gene uncertain. This CDR3 spans 14 amino acids. In germline, CDR1 is MNHNS, CDR2 SASEGT. Here the CDR3 DNA reads TGTGTCAGCAGTGATTCACATTCCGGATCCGAGCAGTACTTC. This codes for CVSSDSHSGSEQYF.

This clonotype was seen many times. The rearrangement joins TRBV4-2 to TRBJ2-6, with D hard to call. Trimming pared 0 bases from V and 0 bases from J, leaving 9 bases between. This CDR3 comprises 17 residues. CDR1 and CDR2 from the germline V gene are LGHNA and YNFKEQ. DNA of the CDR3: TGTGCCAGCAGCCAAGACGCCAGTAGCTCTGGGGCCAACGTCCTGACTTTC. It yields the protein CASSQDASSSGANVLTF.

About this clonotype: A much larger clone lies one base from this, so it may be a read error. The J gene is TRBJ2-5, the V gene TRBV28, with D perhaps matching TRBD2 (6 bases). The CDR3 consists of 13 residues. Germline assignment: CDR1 MDHEN and CDR2 SYDVKM. V lost 8 bases and J 7 bases, leaving 17 bases between the germline ends. In DNA, the CDR3 is TGTGCCAGCGGGCGGGGAGCTCGTGGGACCCAGTACTTC. This gives the protein CASGRGARGTQYF. Looking up the rest from reference TRBV28 and TRBJ2-5 gives the full variable domain: DVKVTQSSRYLVKRTGEKVFLECVQDMDHENMFWYRQDPGLGLRLIYFSYDVKMKEKGDIPEGYSVSREKKERFSLILESASTNQTSMYLCASGRGARGTQYFGPGTRLLVL.

The CDR3: CASSYPWTSSRRYNEQFF. The CDR3 DNA sequence: TGTGCCAGCAGTTACCCCTGGACTAGCTCGAGGCGTTACAATGAGCAGTTCTTC. The chain is built from TRBV6-2 or TRBV6-3 and TRBJ2-1, with 8 bases matching TRBD2. Germline CDR1 is MNHEY and CDR2 is SVGEGT. This CDR3 spans 18 amino acids. Trimming removed 2 bases from V and 4 bases from J; junction bases left unmatched: 13.

This clonotype has just one count. The CDR3 carries no conserved terminal phenylalanine or tryptophan, so it likely arises from a read error. The chain couples TRBV11-3 to TRBJ2-2; D is uncertain. This CDR3 is built from 15 residues. Germline CDR1 and CDR2: SGHNT and YENEEA. The CDR3 reads CASSLTVHARGELFL. The DNA of the CDR3 is TGCGCCAGCAGCTTAACAGTACATGCCCGCGGGGAGCTGTTTTTA.